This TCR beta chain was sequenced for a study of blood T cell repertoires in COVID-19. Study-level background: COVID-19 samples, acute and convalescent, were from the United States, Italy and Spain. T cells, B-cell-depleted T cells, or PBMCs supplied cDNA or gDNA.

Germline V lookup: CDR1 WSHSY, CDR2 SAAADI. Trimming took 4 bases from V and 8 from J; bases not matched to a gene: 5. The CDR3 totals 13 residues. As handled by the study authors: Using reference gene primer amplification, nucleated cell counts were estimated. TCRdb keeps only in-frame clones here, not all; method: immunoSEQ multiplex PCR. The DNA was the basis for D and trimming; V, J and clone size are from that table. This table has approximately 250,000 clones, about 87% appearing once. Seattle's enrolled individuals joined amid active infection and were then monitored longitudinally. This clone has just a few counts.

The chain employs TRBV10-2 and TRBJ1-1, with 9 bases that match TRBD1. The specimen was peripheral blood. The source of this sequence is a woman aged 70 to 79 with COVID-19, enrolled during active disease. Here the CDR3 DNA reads TGCGCCAGCAGTGGGGACAGGGAAGGAGAAGCTTTCTTT. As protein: CASSGDREGEAFF.